The rows below give T cell receptor beta chains drawn from one sample of a study of cytomegalovirus exposure and HLA in healthy donors. Using immunoSEQ multiplex PCR, the repertoire was profiled, and TCRdb retains in-frame clones only, with some absent. The sample gives about 140,000 clones, approximately 87% of which show up once; less than 3.5% is in the top ten. Sequencing was performed on PBMCs. Every receptor here comes from a man between 18 and 29 years old in good health and CMV-seronegative. The CDR3 runs from the conserved cysteine through the conserved F or W. A D gene is named only where the DNA matches it firmly. Clone size appears in some rows only: once, few, many, or a class for an expanded clone.

>TRBJ2-7|TRBD2|.|TRBV10-3
CAISGTSGDYEQYF
TGTGCCATCAGTGGGACTAGCGGGGACTACGAGCAGTACTTC
>TRBJ2-7|.|few|TRBV28
CASSLNNEQYF
TGTGCCAGCAGTCTGAACAACGAGCAGTACTTC
>TRBJ2-1|TRBD2|.|TRBV5-1
CASSLVGTSYNEQFF
TGCGCCAGCAGCTTGGTAGGGACTAGCTACAATGAGCAGTTCTTC
>TRBJ2-7|TRBD2|.|TRBV2
CASSDASGAYEQYF
TGTGCCAGCAGTGATGCTAGCGGGGCCTACGAGCAGTACTTC
>TRBJ2-7|TRBD2|.|TRBV11-2
CASRSLAGNSYEQYF
TGTGCCAGCAGGTCACTAGCGGGAAACTCCTACGAGCAGTACTTC
>TRBJ1-1|TRBD1|.|TRBV10-1
CASANGQGANTEAFF
TGCGCCAGCGCCAACGGACAGGGGGCTAACACTGAAGCTTTCTTT
>TRBJ1-1|.|.|TRBV5-4
CASSLWGGSNTEAFF
TGTGCCAGCAGCTTGTGGGGGGGAAGCAACACTGAAGCTTTCTTT
>TRBJ2-7|.|.|TRBV15
CATSQTGTYEQYF
TGTGCCACCAGCCAGACCGGGACCTACGAGCAGTACTTC
>TRBJ2-1|TRBD2|.|TRBV7-6
CASSLGGSGSGEQFF
TGTGCCAGCAGCTTAGGTGGTAGCGGGAGCGGGGAGCAGTTCTTC
>TRBJ1-1|TRBD1|.|TRBV14
CASSQGDRGNTEAFF
TGTGCCAGCAGCCAGGGCGACAGGGGGAACACTGAAGCTTTCTTT
>TRBJ1-2|.|once|TRBV7-8
CASSLDRGPSYGYTF
TGTGCCAGCAGCTTAGATCGAGGGCCTTCCTATGGCTACACCTTC
>TRBJ2-2|TRBD1|.|TRBV2
CASSRQGSATGELFF
TGTGCCAGCAGTCGACAGGGAAGCGCCACCGGGGAGCTGTTTTTT
>TRBJ2-7|.|few|TRBV6-1
CASSELAGPYEQYF
TGTGCCAGCAGTGAATTGGCAGGGCCCTACGAGCAGTACTTC
>TRBJ1-1|.|few|TRBV14
CASSPIGAGRAEAFF
TGTGCCAGCAGCCCTATAGGCGCGGGGAGGGCTGAAGCTTTCTTT
>TRBJ2-2|TRBD1|.|TRBV7-9
CASSLGSTGGTGELFF
TGTGCCAGCAGCTTAGGGTCGACAGGGGGGACCGGGGAGCTGTTTTTT
>TRBJ1-2|.|.|TRBV5-4
CASSLKQAPGGYTF
TGTGCCAGCAGCTTGAAACAGGCCCCTGGGGGCTACACCTTC
>TRBJ1-3|.|.|TRBV7-9
CASSSTRNTIYF
TGTGCCAGCAGCTCCACACGAAACACCATATATTTT
>TRBJ2-3|TRBD2|.|TRBV19
CASSPRTSGTDTQYF
TGTGCCAGTAGTCCCAGGACTAGCGGAACAGATACGCAGTATTTT
>TRBJ2-1|TRBD2|once|TRBV9
CASSVDNGGRQQFF
TGTGCCAGCAGCGTAGATAATGGCGGGAGGCAGCAGTTCTTC
>TRBJ2-5|.|.|TRBV6-5
CASSARRAGRETQYF
TGTGCCAGCAGCGCCCGGAGGGCGGGGAGAGAGACCCAGTACTTC
>TRBJ1-2|TRBD1|.|TRBV4-1
CASSSGTGFGYTF
TGCGCCAGCAGTTCCGGGACAGGGTTTGGCTACACCTTC
>TRBJ2-7|.|.|TRBV21-1
CASNSGAPSAYEQYF
TGTGCCAGCAACTCAGGGGCCCCTTCTGCCTACGAGCAGTACTTC
>TRBJ2-1|TRBD2|.|TRBV5-1
CASSFGGRNEQFF
TGCGCCAGCAGCTTCGGCGGGAGGAACGAGCAGTTCTTC
>TRBJ2-3|.|.|TRBV5-1
CASGDGSSTDTQYF
TGCGCCAGCGGAGACGGCTCTAGCACAGATACGCAGTATTTT
>TRBJ1-2|.|.|TRBV7-9
CASSLTPSTGDGYTF
TGTGCCAGCAGCCTAACCCCCAGTACGGGGGATGGCTACACCTTC
>TRBJ2-7|TRBD1|.|TRBV11-1
CASSFDRVVSYEQYF
TGTGCCAGCAGCTTTGACAGGGTGGTCTCCTACGAGCAGTACTTC
>TRBJ2-2|TRBD2|.|TRBV4-1
CASSQGLIREGRTGELFF
TGCGCCAGCAGCCAGGGGTTAATACGGGAGGGCCGGACCGGGGAGCTGTTTTTT
>TRBJ2-4|.|.|TRBV5-6
CASTLQGAKNIQYF
TGTGCCAGCACGTTACAGGGAGCCAAAAACATTCAGTACTTC
>TRBJ2-1|.|.|TRBV28
CASSWGSYYNEQFF
TGTGCCAGCAGTTGGGGCTCCTATTACAATGAGCAGTTCTTC
>TRBJ2-3|.|.|TRBV7-6
CASSPLGGAPGTDTQYF
TGTGCCAGCAGCCCCCTGGGGGGAGCGCCTGGCACAGATACGCAGTATTTT
>TRBJ1-3|.|.|TRBV6-1
CASSEVYGDSGNTIYF
TGTGCCAGCAGTGAGGTTTACGGGGACTCTGGAAACACCATATATTTT
>TRBJ2-5|.|.|TRBV19
CASGAGDQETQYF
TGTGCCAGTGGAGCAGGGGACCAAGAGACCCAGTACTTC
>TRBJ2-2|TRBD2|.|TRBV4-2
CASSRQLPAGESGELFF
TGTGCCAGCAGCCGACAACTCCCAGCGGGAGAATCCGGGGAGCTGTTTTTT
>TRBJ2-7|TRBD1|.|TRBV7-9
CASSFRDRAYEQYF
TGTGCCAGCAGCTTCCGGGACAGAGCCTACGAGCAGTACTTC
>TRBJ2-3|.|.|TRBV27
CASSWIKGRSTDTQYF
TGTGCCAGCAGTTGGATTAAGGGGCGAAGCACAGATACGCAGTATTTT
>TRBJ1-2|.|.|TRBV6-5
CASRNRAGYTF
TGTGCCAGCAGAAACAGGGCTGGCTACACCTTC
>TRBJ2-1|.|.|TRBV15
CATSQENEQFF
TGTGCCACCAGCCAAGAGAATGAGCAGTTCTTC
>TRBJ1-2|TRBD1|.|TRBV27
CASSPTRDSSPYTF
TGTGCCAGCAGTCCTACGCGGGACAGTAGCCCCTACACCTTC
>TRBJ1-3|.|.|TRBV28
CASSLWGLGQAPATSGNTIYF
TGTGCCAGCAGTTTATGGGGGCTGGGGCAGGCCCCCGCGACCTCTGGAAACACCATATATTTT
>TRBJ2-1|.|.|TRBV5-1
CASSVDGRDEQFF
TGCGCCAGCAGCGTGGACGGGCGGGATGAGCAGTTCTTC
>TRBJ2-5|TRBD2|.|TRBV4-1
CASSQESGLSSIGTQYF
TGCGCCAGCAGCCAAGAATCGGGACTAAGTTCAATCGGGACCCAGTACTTC